This T cell receptor beta chain stems from a study of OX40 agonist ivuxolimab in advanced cancers. Background for the entire study: Ivuxolimab was an agonistic, fully human IgG2 monoclonal antibody directed against OX40 (CD134), a costimulatory receptor. Intravenous ivuxolimab was administered to patients every 2 weeks at six dose levels: 0.01, 0.1, 0.3, 1.5, 3 and 10 mg/kg. Of the approximately 50 patients in dose escalation, about 20 had hepatocellular carcinoma, some 15 had melanoma, 9 had renal cell carcinoma and 9 had head and neck cancer. In the dose-escalation cohort, around four fifths of patients were male, and the mean age was roughly 56 years with a range of roughly 20 to 79. Prior anti-PD-1, anti-PD-L1 or anti-CTLA-4 therapy was permitted, and approximately 39% of dose-escalation patients had received checkpoint inhibitors. Partial responses occurred in three dose-escalation patients: two with cutaneous melanoma and one with hepatocellular carcinoma. Peripheral TCRbeta sequencing was intended to test whether TCR sequence diversity was altered and clonal T-cell expansion was caused by ivuxolimab. The monotherapy dose-escalation portion (N ≈ 52 patients) of the phase I ivuxolimab trial is reported in the paper. Study-wide findings and limitations: The antigen specificity of the peripheral T cells that underwent clonal expansion was not determined. In partial responders in the 0.1-3.0 mg/kg groups, normalized peripheral clonal expansion was found to be among the lowest, especially among CD8+ T cells. Low levels of normalized T-cell clonal expansion were also seen in some patients who did not respond. After ivuxolimab, more expanded clones were found on average in CD8+ T cells than in CD4+ T cells. At doses of 0.1 to 3.0 mg/kg, clonal expansion of both CD4+ and CD8+ blood T cells was observed from baseline to week 6.

Genomic DNA was isolated from the sorted cells so that the TCRbeta CDR3 region could be sequenced. The immunoSEQ Assay was used for sequencing of TCRbeta CDR3 regions. Imported from immuneACCESS, the table was reduced by TCRdb to in-frame sequences with V and J called. These copies leave out some clones; in studies compared against another copy, an unresolved V gene accounts for under half, and the cause of the remainder is not known. This sample gives about 74,000 clones in total; almost 85% of them show up just once. Roughly 2.1% of the sample is taken by the ten largest. Unmatched junction bases come to 6, with V trimmed by 0 bases and J by 6 bases. The CDR3 holds 16 amino acids from the cysteine to the phenylalanine. Only the CDR3 DNA stays, 48 bases, in frame from base 1. The germline V gene (reference sequence) supplies CDR1 SEHNR and CDR2 FQNEAQ. In this sample, this clone turned up a few times. Its antigen remains unidentified. No clone much larger than this one lies a single base away; base qualities are absent.

The trial excluded patients who had a history of autoimmune disease or were on systemic immunosuppression. In every dose cohort, peripheral blood was drawn for TCR sequencing at baseline, cycle 4 day 1, and cycle 7 day 1. The samples were taken from a phase I, first-in-human, multicenter, open-label dose-escalation trial of ivuxolimab. Adults with locally advanced or metastatic melanoma, renal cell carcinoma, hepatocellular carcinoma or head and neck squamous cell carcinoma were enrolled in the trial. CD4+ and CD8+ T cells were sorted separately from peripheral blood before TCR sequencing. The sample was CD4+ or CD8+ T cells sorted from blood, taken in a trial of the OX40 agonist ivuxolimab. This receptor was taken from an adult with an advanced solid tumor such as melanoma, head and neck, liver or kidney cancer. The chain couples TRBV7-9 to TRBJ1-5; 9 nucleotides in the junction match TRBD1. The CDR3 sequence is CASSLAGTGPGQPQHF. The DNA reads TGTGCCAGCAGCTTAGCCGGGACAGGGCCGGGTCAGCCCCAGCATTTT.